The 21 T cell receptor beta chains reported below all come from one sample, sequenced in a study of T cells in Graves' hyperthyroidism and ophthalmopathy. From RNA transcripts, TCR beta CDR3 regions were amplified. When the TCR CDR3 underwent first-round RT-PCR, the HTBI primer set was used. TCRdb analysed the multiplex PCR reads with MiXCR anew, one entry per CDR3 protein. The profile shows a few hundred thousand distinct CDR3 sequences, approximately 15% of them singletons. Sequencing was performed on blood. The origin of the receptors is a young woman with Graves' hyperthyroidism.

There are a few counts of this clonotype. This rearrangement joins TRBV7-9 to TRBJ2-1; D ambiguous. This CDR3 region has 12 residues. V lost 4 bases to trimming and J lost 6 bases, with 7 bases between them. Germline V gene data show CDR1 as SEHNR and CDR2 as FQNEAQ (reference sequence). CDR3 nucleotides: TGTGCCAGCAGCTACGGCCGCAATGAGCAGTTCTTC. It yields the protein CASSYGRNEQFF.

This clonotype came up many times. The chain uses TRBV19 and TRBJ2-1; 9 bases map to TRBD2. Germline V CDR1 and CDR2: LNHDA, SQIVND (reference sequence). There are 16 residues in the CDR3. V shed 3 bases and J 4 bases; nucleotides not matched to a gene: 7. CDR3 bases: TGTGCCAGTAGTATCTCAGCGGGAGGCGTATACAATGAGCAGTTCTTC. Protein sequence: CASSISAGGVYNEQFF.

This clonotype occurred many times. The chain has TRBV18 and TRBJ1-3; TRBD1 might be the D (5 bases). Germline CDR1 KGHSH, CDR2 LQKENI. The CDR3 runs to 16 residues. Trimming cost V 3 bases and J 2 bases, with 14 bases left between them. The CDR3 reads CASSPKGLAPGNTIYF. In nucleotides, the CDR3 is TGTGCCAGCTCACCGAAGGGGCTAGCCCCTGGAAACACCATATATTTT. Together with reference TRBV18 and TRBJ1-3, the CDR3 gives the full variable domain: NAGVMQNPRHLVRRRGQEARLRCSPMKGHSHVYWYRQLPEEGLKFMVYLQKENIIDESGMPKERFSAEFPKEGPSILRIQQVVRGDSAAYFCASSPKGLAPGNTIYFGEGSWLTVV.

This clonotype was observed many times. This chain links TRBV2 with TRBJ1-1, with a possible D match to TRBD1 (5 bases). Germline-derived CDR1 and CDR2 are SNHLY and FYNNEI. This CDR3 has 15 residues. The germline V and J ends were trimmed by 2 bases and 4 bases, with 14 bases remaining between them. The CDR3, as DNA: TGTGCCAGCAGTGAAAGTGGTGGGGGGGGCACTGAAGCTTTCTTT. This translates into CASSESGGGGTEAFF.

V is TRBV19 and J is TRBJ1-1; D is ambiguous. There are 13 residues in the CDR3. V was clipped by 0 bases and J by 3 bases, with 5 bases between them. Germline values: CDR1 LNHDA, CDR2 SQIVND (reference sequence). The CDR3 is CASSIDKDTEAFF. The CDR3 nucleotides are TGTGCCAGTAGTATAGATAAGGACACTGAAGCTTTCTTT.

This clonotype was detected ten times or more. The chain links TRBV28 to TRBJ1-2; TRBD1 agrees at 7 bases. The CDR3 totals 14 residues. Germline V CDR1 and CDR2: MDHEN, SYDVKM. V trimming: 3 bases; J trimming: 3 bases; junction bases outside the gene matches: 4. The CDR3 nucleotides are TGTGCCAGCAGTTTCTCCAGGGGGGACTATGGCTACACCTTC. Its translation: CASSFSRGDYGYTF.

This clonotype occurred many times. The V and J genes are TRBV6-2 or TRBV6-3 and TRBJ1-2; tentatively, D is TRBD1 (5 bases). V lost 5 bases, J lost 2 bases, and 18 bases lay in between. The CDR3 runs 16 residues. CDR1 is MNHEY and CDR2 is SVGEGT in the germline V gene. The CDR3 reads CASSLRGAGGNYGYTF. In nucleotides, the CDR3 is TGTGCCAGCAGTCTTCGAGGGGCCGGGGGGAACTATGGCTACACCTTC.

This clonotype was seen ten or more times. The chain couples TRBV28 to TRBJ1-5, with 11 bases that match TRBD1. V lost 2 bases to trimming and J lost 4 bases; unmatched junction nucleotides: 1. Germline V gives CDR1 MDHEN, CDR2 SYDVKM. The CDR3 is made up of 15 amino acids. The CDR3 bases are TGTGCCAGCAGTTTAGGGGACAGGGGGAATCAGCCCCAGCATTTT. This sequence encodes CASSLGDRGNQPQHF.

This clonotype is a singleton in its sample. This chain links TRBV28 with TRBJ1-5; D may be TRBD1 (6 bases). The CDR3 loop spans 13 amino acids. The germline V gene encodes CDR1 MDHEN and CDR2 SYDVKM. V was trimmed by 6 bases and J by 3 bases, leaving 9 bases between them. CDR3 protein: CASRWTVNQPQHF. DNA for the CDR3: TGTGCCAGCAGGTGGACAGTCAATCAGCCCCAGCATTTT.

This clonotype was counted many times. The rearrangement joins TRBV11-3 to TRBJ2-1; the D gene is possibly TRBD2 (5 bases). Trimming shortened V by 1 base and J by 9 bases, and 13 bases separated the two germline ends. The CDR3 is 14 residues long. The germline CDR1 and CDR2 sequences are SGHNT and YENEEA. The CDR3 DNA reads TGTGCCAGCAGCTTAGGAAATGTTGGGAGTGAGCAGTTCTTC. Amino acid sequence: CASSLGNVGSEQFF.

In this sample, this clonotype turned up many times. The CDR3 here is CASSPVLLGRGEEAKNIQYF. The CDR3 DNA reads as TGTGCCAGCAGCCCGGTGTTGTTAGGTAGAGGGGAGGAAGCCAAAAACATTCAGTACTTC. This sequence joins TRBV12-3 or TRBV12-4 and TRBJ2-4; perhaps TRBD2 as D (6 bases). CDR3 length: 20 residues. V lost 6 bases and J lost 0, with 27 bases in between.

This clonotype was counted a few times. This chain uses TRBV24-1 with TRBJ2-3; TRBD2 aligns across 14 bases. V lost 4 bases to trimming and J lost 0 bases; unmatched junction nucleotides: 11. The CDR3 contains 20 residues. CDR1 and CDR2 from the germline V gene are KGHDR and SFDVKD. CDR3 coding DNA: TGTGCCACCAGTGACCCAACGGGACTAGCGGGAGTGTCAAGCACAGATACGCAGTATTTT. Residues: CATSDPTGLAGVSSTDTQYF.

This clonotype was seen a handful of times. It may be a read error: a sequence one base away is much more abundant. Because it lacks the conserved phenylalanine or tryptophan at the end, this CDR3 is likely a read error. The rearrangement links TRBV12-3 or TRBV12-4 to TRBJ2-1, with D possibly matching TRBD2 (6 bases). Trimming took 3 bases from V and 4 from J, leaving 13 bases between them. The CDR3 contains 15 residues. The CDR3 spells CASSFGSSEYNEQFL. CDR3 in DNA: TGTGCCAGCAGTTTCGGGAGCTCTGAATACAATGAGCAGTTCCTC.

Concerning this clonotype: One end of the junction is discordant with germline, which a read error may explain. The CDR3 region is CASSQVGTGTQYF. CDR3 DNA: TGTGCCAGCAGCCAAGTAGGGACAGGTACGCAGTATTTT. V usage is TRBV14 and J usage is TRBJ2-3; 8 nucleotides agree with TRBD1. The CDR3 covers 13 residues. Germline CDR1 is SGHDN and CDR2 is FVKESK.

This clonotype has only a few counts. The chain carries TRBV10-3 and TRBJ2-7; a possible D gene is TRBD1 (5 bases). The CDR3 is 12 amino acids. Looked up from germline, CDR1 is ENHRY and CDR2 is SYGVKD. With 5 bases removed from V and 4 bases from J, the gap between germline ends came to 9 bases. The CDR3 sequence is CAISKTEYEQYF. CDR3 sequence (DNA): TGTGCCATCAGTAAGACAGAGTACGAGCAGTACTTC.

This clonotype has ten or more counts. CDR3 bases: TGCGCCAGCAGCTTGGCGAGACTAGCGGGAGGAAGGGCCTCCTACGAGCAGTACTTC. This translates into CASSLARLAGGRASYEQYF. V is TRBV5-1 and J is TRBJ2-7; 13 positions match TRBD2. This CDR3 comprises 19 residues. The germline V gene has CDR1 SGHRS and CDR2 YFSETQ. Losses at the gene ends were 0 bases for V and 0 bases for J; bases not matched to a gene: 9.

This clonotype was counted only a few times. V and J are TRBV7-9 and TRBJ1-3; D is possibly TRBD1 (5 bases). Germline V gene sequence: CDR1 SEHNR, CDR2 FQNEAQ (reference sequence). V gave up 5 bases and J gave up 3 bases, with 14 bases separating them. The CDR3 extends over 15 amino acids. CDR3 bases: TGTGCCAGCAGCATAACACCTGGGGGTGGAAACACCATATATTTT. As protein: CASSITPGGGNTIYF.

The sample holds many counts of this clonotype. This chain links TRBV9 with TRBJ1-2; the D is unclear. Germline CDR1 is SGDLS and CDR2 is YYNGEE. Trimming took 0 bases from V and 4 from J, leaving 10 bases between them. There are 14 residues in the CDR3. The CDR3 nucleotides are TGTGCCAGCAGCGTAGAGGGCACCGTCTATGGCTACACCTTC. Its protein product is CASSVEGTVYGYTF. Based on the CDR3 plus reference TRBV9 and TRBJ1-2, the full variable domain is DSGVTQTPKHLITATGQRVTLRCSPRSGDLSVYWYQQSLDQGLQFLIQYYNGEERAKGNILERFSAQQFPDLHSELNLSSLELGDSALYFCASSVEGTVYGYTFGSGTRLTVV.

V is TRBV20-1 and J is TRBJ1-2; 8 nucleotides line up with TRBD1. J gave up 7 bases and V 1 base, and 14 bases lay outside the gene matches. Germline V gives CDR1 DFQATT, CDR2 SNEGSKA (reference sequence). CDR3 length: 16 amino acids. The CDR3 reads CSARAPPGGFSGGYTF. The CDR3 DNA sequence: TGCAGTGCTAGAGCCCCCCCAGGGGGCTTTTCGGGTGGCTACACCTTC.

This clonotype has a handful of counts. The chain has TRBV29-1 and TRBJ2-2; no firm D call. Looked up from germline, CDR1 is SQVTM and CDR2 is ANQGSEA. CDR3 size: 13 residues. V dropped 1 base and J dropped 4 bases, with 7 bases sitting between them. The CDR3 sequence: CSVEGRPTGELFF. CDR3 bases: TGCAGCGTTGAAGGAAGGCCCACCGGGGAGCTGTTTTTT.

In its sample, this clonotype was seen many times. The CDR3 reads CASSGREYGYTF. The CDR3 coding sequence is TGTGCCAGCAGTGGACGCGAATATGGCTACACCTTC. The J gene is TRBJ1-2, the V gene TRBV28; D unclear. Trimming stripped 5 bases from V and 5 bases from J, with 9 bases between. CDR1 is MDHEN and CDR2 is SYDVKM in the germline V gene. This CDR3 comprises 12 residues.